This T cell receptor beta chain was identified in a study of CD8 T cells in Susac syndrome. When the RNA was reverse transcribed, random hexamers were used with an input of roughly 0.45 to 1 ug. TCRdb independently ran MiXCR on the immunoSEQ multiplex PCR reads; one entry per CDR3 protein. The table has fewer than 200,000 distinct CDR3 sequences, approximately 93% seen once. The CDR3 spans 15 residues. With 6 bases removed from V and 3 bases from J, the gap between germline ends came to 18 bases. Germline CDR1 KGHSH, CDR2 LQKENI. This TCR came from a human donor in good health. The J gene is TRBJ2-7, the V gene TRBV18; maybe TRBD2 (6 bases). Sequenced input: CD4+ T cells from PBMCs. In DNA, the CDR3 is TGTGCCAGCTCCCTCGGGACTTCCGAAATCTACGAGCAGTACTTC. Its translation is CASSLGTSEIYEQYF. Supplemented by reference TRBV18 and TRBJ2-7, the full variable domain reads NAGVMQNPRHLVRRRGQEARLRCSPMKGHSHVYWYRQLPEEGLKFMVYLQKENIIDESGMPKERFSAEFPKEGPSILRIQQVVRGDSAAYFCASSLGTSEIYEQYFGPGTRLTVT.